These T cell receptor beta chains were read from a single sample in a study of cytomegalovirus exposure and HLA in healthy donors. Data came from immunoSEQ multiplex PCR; TCRdb stores just in-frame clones and leaves some out. The repertoire holds roughly 180,000 clones, over 65% seen once, with 1.5% to 2% in the top ten. Specimen: PBMCs. These receptors came from a young man in good health and CMV-seronegative. The CDR3 runs from the conserved cysteine through the conserved F or W. Fields, in order: CDR3 DNA, CDR3 protein, clone size, V gene, D gene, J gene. D genes are given only for firm matches. The size entry is marked missing in some rows and otherwise reads once, few, many or a size class.

TGTGCCAGCAGCTCACCTCCGGGGGGCGGTCTGGACAATGAGCAGTTCTTC | CASSSPPGGGLDNEQFF | . | TRBV5-4 | . | TRBJ2-1
TGTGCCAGCAGCCCAACTTATAGCAATCAGCCCCAGCATTTT | CASSPTYSNQPQHF | few | TRBV28 | . | TRBJ1-5
TGCGCCATCAGGGGCCAAGACAGGGTAGAATCACCCCTCCACTTT | CAIRGQDRVESPLHF | once | TRBV10-3 | TRBD1 | TRBJ1-6
TGTGCCAGCAGTGTGGGACAGGGGGTCACAGATACGCAGTATTTT | CASSVGQGVTDTQYF | . | TRBV6-4 | TRBD1 | TRBJ2-3
TGTGCCAGCAGCTTGGCAAGGACAGGGGAGGAGCAGCCCCAGCATTTT | CASSLARTGEEQPQHF | . | TRBV5-6 | TRBD1 | TRBJ1-5
TGTGCCAGCATTCCGGACAGGGGGGTTTACAATGAGCAGTTCTTC | CASIPDRGVYNEQFF | . | TRBV6-1 | TRBD1 | TRBJ2-1
TGTGCCAGCAGTGGGACAGGGGGAGCCGAGCAGTACTTC | CASSGTGGAEQYF | . | TRBV6-4 | TRBD1 | TRBJ2-7
TGTGCCAGCGTCGGTTTAGATGGCTATGGCTACACCTTC | CASVGLDGYGYTF | . | TRBV19 | . | TRBJ1-2
TGTGCCAGCAGTTCATATGCGGGCACAGGGGATTACGAGCAGTACTTC | CASSSYAGTGDYEQYF | . | TRBV28 | TRBD1 | TRBJ2-7
TGCAGCGTAGCGGGGGGTAGCCCCTACGAGCAGTACTTC | CSVAGGSPYEQYF | . | TRBV29-1 | TRBD2 | TRBJ2-7
TGTGCCAGCAGTTACTCGAGCGGGGCGGAGCAGTTCTTC | CASSYSSGAEQFF | . | TRBV6-5 | TRBD2 | TRBJ2-1
TGTGCCAGCAGGCAAACGGGGGGGACCTACGAGCAGTACTTC | CASRQTGGTYEQYF | . | TRBV7-9 | TRBD2 | TRBJ2-7
TGTGCCTGGAGCGCCGGGACAGGGACCACTGAAGCTTTCTTT | CAWSAGTGTTEAFF | . | TRBV30 | TRBD1 | TRBJ1-1
TGTGCCAGCAGGGCGACGGGGAAGAATGGCTACACCTTC | CASRATGKNGYTF | few | TRBV6-6 | . | TRBJ1-2
TGTGCCAGCAGTTCCCGGGGAGAGCAGTACTTC | CASSSRGEQYF | . | TRBV28 | . | TRBJ2-7
TGTGCCAGCAGGGACCTTGGGGGGGAGACTGAAGCTTTCTTT | CASRDLGGETEAFF | once | TRBV2 | . | TRBJ1-1
TGTGCCAGCTCACCAGGCGAGCTAGCGGGGAGGACGGCAATAGATACGCAGTATTTT | CASSPGELAGRTAIDTQYF | . | TRBV18 | TRBD2 | TRBJ2-3
TGCGCCAGCAGCTTGGTTCAGGGCATGAACACTGAAGCTTTCTTT | CASSLVQGMNTEAFF | few | TRBV5-1 | . | TRBJ1-1
TGTGCCAGCAGTCCCTATAGCAATCAGCCCCAGCATTTT | CASSPYSNQPQHF | . | TRBV27 | . | TRBJ1-5
TGTGCCAGCAGCCAACTAGCGGGAGGCCCGTGGGGTAATGAGCAGTTCTTC | CASSQLAGGPWGNEQFF | . | TRBV14 | TRBD2 | TRBJ2-1